These 13 T cell receptor beta chains were sequenced from one sample in a study of cytomegalovirus exposure and HLA in healthy donors. The repertoire was sequenced with immunoSEQ multiplex PCR; TCRdb's copy has only in-frame clones and lacks some. Here the sample spans about 340,000 clones, 75% to 90% being singletons. The sequenced sample was PBMCs. The receptors stem from a woman aged 18-35 years in good health and CMV-seronegative.

This clone came up once. The rearrangement links TRBV7-2 to TRBJ2-1; 10 bases line up with TRBD2. Germline loops: CDR1 SGHTA, CDR2 FQGNSA. Losses at the gene ends were 2 bases for V and 8 bases for J; bases not matched to a gene: 6. This CDR3 region has 15 residues. CDR3 DNA sequence: TGTGCCAGCAGCTTATGGAGCGGGAGGGCCGATGAGCAGTTCTTC. Protein product: CASSLWSGRADEQFF.

This chain links TRBV7-2 with TRBJ2-5; the match to TRBD1 covers 10 bases. The V gene's germline CDR1 is SGHTA and CDR2 FQGNSA. The V and J ends lost 3 bases and 4 bases, in that order; junction bases with no gene match: 8. The CDR3 length is 16 residues. Written as DNA, the CDR3 is TGTGCCAGCAGCTTTATGGGAGGACAGGGGGGAGAGACCCAGTACTTC. As protein: CASSFMGGQGGETQYF.

This rearrangement joins TRBV10-2 to TRBJ2-7, with D perhaps TRBD1 (6 bases). CDR3 size: 14 residues. Germline V gene data show CDR1 as WSHSY and CDR2 as SAAADI. Trimming took off 5 bases at V and 6 bases at J, with 17 bases between the two ends. CDR3 sequence: CASSSPGVQGEQYF. The CDR3, as DNA: TGCGCCAGCAGTTCACCAGGGGTACAGGGCGAGCAGTACTTC.

This clone has a handful of counts. The J gene is TRBJ1-1, the V gene TRBV27, with TRBD1 as a possible D gene (5 bases). Germline V gives CDR1 MNHEY, CDR2 SMNVEV (reference sequence). This CDR3 has 12 residues. V was trimmed by 4 bases and J by 11 bases, leaving 14 bases between them. CDR3 nucleotide sequence: TGTGCCAGCAGTTACGGAGGGACGGTGGCTTTCTTT. Its protein product is CASSYGGTVAFF.

The chain combines TRBV7-9 with TRBJ2-7; 7 positions match TRBD1. Germline assignment: CDR1 SEHNR and CDR2 FQNEAQ (reference sequence). The CDR3 length is 13 residues. J was trimmed by 3 bases and V by 3 bases; bases with no gene match: 2. The CDR3 nucleotides are TGTGCCAGCAGCTTGCAGGGGGACTACGAGCAGTACTTC. Its protein product is CASSLQGDYEQYF.

The rearrangement uses TRBV6-5 and TRBJ2-7, with 9 bases matching TRBD1. The CDR3 sequence is 14 residues long. The V and J ends lost 6 bases and 7 bases, in that order; junction bases with no gene match: 10. CDR1 MNHEY and CDR2 SVGAGI come from the germline V gene. The CDR3 bases are TGTGCCAGCAGAAACCGGGACAGGGTCGGGGAGCAGTACTTC. It yields the protein CASRNRDRVGEQYF.

CDR3 amino acids: CASSLGRGNYGYTF. CDR3 in DNA: TGTGCCAGCAGCTTAGGCCGAGGGAACTATGGCTACACCTTC. The genes are TRBV7-2 and TRBJ1-2; no clear D. CDR1 is SGHTA, CDR2 FQGNSA, per germline. V was shortened by 1 base and J by 2 bases, with 8 bases between the two germline ends. The CDR3 runs 14 residues.

The rearrangement joins TRBV27 to TRBJ2-3, with TRBD2 matching over 9 bases. CDR1 and CDR2 from the germline V gene are MNHEY and SMNVEV (reference sequence). CDR3 length: 16 residues. The V gene end was trimmed by 2 bases and the J gene end by 5 bases; junction bases not matched to a gene: 8. As DNA, the CDR3 is TGTGCCAGCAGTTTAGTTGCGGGAGGGGGCGGAGATACGCAGTATTTT. This sequence encodes CASSLVAGGGGDTQYF.

The chain recombines TRBV4-1 with TRBJ2-1; 7 nucleotides agree with TRBD2. The CDR3 is 16 amino acids. Germline values: CDR1 MGHRA, CDR2 YSYEKL. Unmatched junction bases numbered 8, after V lost 1 base and J lost 5 bases. The CDR3 DNA follows: TGCGCCAGCAGCCAAGCTACTAGCGTGGGGAACAATGAGCAGTTCTTC. Its translation is CASSQATSVGNNEQFF.

The V gene is TRBV6-1, the J gene TRBJ2-7, with 8 bases identical to TRBD1. CDR1 and CDR2 from the germline V gene are MNHNS and SASEGT. The CDR3 is 13 amino acids. J gave up 6 bases and V 8 bases, and 9 bases lay outside the gene matches. Here the CDR3 reads CASSYDRGFEQYF. The CDR3 DNA sequence: TGTGCCAGCTCCTACGACAGGGGATTCGAGCAGTACTTC.

The rearrangement uses TRBV4-1 and TRBJ2-1; TRBD2 agrees at 10 bases. The CDR3 sequence is 15 residues long. Looked up from germline, CDR1 is MGHRA and CDR2 is YSYEKL. Trimming removed 0 bases from V and 8 bases from J; junction bases left unmatched: 4. The chain's CDR3 is CASSQEQREGDEQFF. The CDR3 DNA reads TGCGCCAGCAGCCAAGAACAGCGGGAGGGGGATGAGCAGTTCTTC.

V is TRBV6-5 and J is TRBJ2-7; TRBD1 aligns across 7 bases. Unmatched junction bases numbered 7, after V lost 0 bases and J lost 2 bases. In germline, CDR1 is MNHEY, CDR2 SVGAGI. The CDR3 consists of 16 residues. DNA of the CDR3: TGTGCCAGCAGTTACTCGGTAGGGACAGAAGCCTACGAGCAGTACTTC. It yields the protein CASSYSVGTEAYEQYF.

This clone was seen just once. The V and J genes are TRBV6-1 and TRBJ2-7, with D unclear. From germline, CDR1 is MNHNS and CDR2 SASEGT. Between the trimmed V and J ends, which lost 6 bases and 5 bases, there was a span of 8 bases. The CDR3 runs to 11 residues. CDR3 region: CASRLGDEQYF. The CDR3 DNA reads TGTGCCAGCAGGCTAGGCGACGAGCAGTACTTC.